The rows below give T cell receptor beta chains drawn from one sample of a study of blood T cell repertoires in COVID-19. The data were produced by immunoSEQ multiplex PCR, yet TCRdb's version contains in-frame clones alone and is incomplete. The sample records under 450,000 clones, approximately 77% being singletons. Sequencing was performed on peripheral blood. These receptors all come from a human donor with acute or convalescent COVID-19. The donor label of this sample is uncertain. Each CDR3 is given with its conserved first and last residue. The D gene is left open where the match is weak. Expanded clones get a size class; other rows say once, few or many, or leave the size out.

j_call,v_call,d_call,clone_size,cdr3_nt,cdr3_aa
TRBJ1-5,TRBV28,NA,NA,TGTGCCAGCAGTTTATCGGACGTGAAGGGGTTTAGTCAGCCCCAGCATTTT,CASSLSDVKGFSQPQHF
TRBJ1-2,TRBV11-3,NA,NA,TGTGCCAGCAGCCTCCCTTCCATGACAGGCCGGCGGTTTGGTGGCTACACCTTC,CASSLPSMTGRRFGGYTF
TRBJ1-2,TRBV2,NA,NA,TGTGCCAGCAGGCCGGACACATTCTATGGCTACACCTTC,CASRPDTFYGYTF
TRBJ1-3,TRBV30,TRBD1,NA,TGTGCCTGGAGCCCGGGACAGATAAACACCATATATTTT,CAWSPGQINTIYF
TRBJ1-4,TRBV6-5,NA,NA,TGTGCCAGCAGAACGGGTGGAACTAATGAAAAACTGTTTTTT,CASRTGGTNEKLFF
TRBJ2-7,TRBV10-3,NA,NA,TGTGCCATCAGTGGTCAACAGGGAATGCAGTACTTC,CAISGQQGMQYF
TRBJ2-1,TRBV5-5,NA,NA,TGTGCCAGCAGCTTGGTTATCGTGGGACTCTCCTACAATGAGCAGTTCTTC,CASSLVIVGLSYNEQFF
TRBJ2-5,TRBV5-1,NA,NA,TGCGCCAGCAGCTATACTACCGAGGTGGAGACCCAGTACTTC,CASSYTTEVETQYF
TRBJ1-5,TRBV2,TRBD1,once,TGTGCCAGCAGTGGTTGGACAGGGGAATATCAGCCCCAGCATTTT,CASSGWTGEYQPQHF
TRBJ2-2,TRBV28,NA,NA,TGTGCCAGCAGTCCCCGAGGATCGGTTTCCGGGGAGCTGTTTTTT,CASSPRGSVSGELFF
TRBJ2-7,TRBV11-2,TRBD2,NA,TGTGCCAGCAGCCTAGCGGGATACGAGCAGTACTTC,CASSLAGYEQYF
TRBJ1-6,TRBV6-1,NA,NA,TGTGCCAGCAGTGAACATCCAGGGGTTGTCTCACCCCTCCACTTT,CASSEHPGVVSPLHF
TRBJ1-1,TRBV11-2,NA,NA,TGTGCCAGCAGCCCTTTTGCCGACAGGAAAGCTTTCTTT,CASSPFADRKAFF
TRBJ1-1,TRBV14,TRBD1,NA,TGTGCCAGCAGCCGAGTAACAGGGGTCGGGAACACTGAAGCTTTCTTT,CASSRVTGVGNTEAFF
TRBJ1-4,TRBV18,NA,NA,TGTGCCAGCTCCAACCGCGAAGAAAAACTGTTTTTT,CASSNREEKLFF
TRBJ1-5,TRBV5-3,NA,NA,TGTGCCAGAAGCTTGGGCAGGGACAATCAGCCCCAGCATTTT,CARSLGRDNQPQHF
TRBJ1-1,TRBV5-1,TRBD1,once,TGCGCCAGCAGCAAAGGGGGCGCGCAAGTTAGAACTGAAGCTTTCTTT,CASSKGGAQVRTEAFF
TRBJ1-2,TRBV6-6,NA,few,TGTGCCAGCCGAAATACCAGGGAAGACTATGGCTACACCTTC,CASRNTREDYGYTF
TRBJ1-1,TRBV7-9,TRBD1,once,TGTGCCAGCAGCGACCGGGACAGACTACCGAACACTGAAGCTTTCTTT,CASSDRDRLPNTEAFF
TRBJ2-7,TRBV7-2,TRBD2,NA,TGTGCCAGCAGCCCGGGGGGGTACGCCTACGAGCAGTACTTC,CASSPGGYAYEQYF
TRBJ2-5,TRBV13,NA,NA,TGTGCCAGCAGCTTGGAAGCGGGTGTGACCCAGTACTTC,CASSLEAGVTQYF
TRBJ1-1,TRBV2,TRBD1,NA,TGTGCCAGCAGTGCGGACAGGGGCCTTAATGAAGCTTTCTTT,CASSADRGLNEAFF
TRBJ1-2,TRBV18,NA,NA,TGTGCCAGCTCACCCGTCTGGGGGGGAATCGACTATGGCTACACCTTC,CASSPVWGGIDYGYTF
TRBJ1-5,TRBV7-2,NA,NA,TGTGCCAGCAGTTCTAACAGGAATCAGCCCCAGCATTTT,CASSSNRNQPQHF
TRBJ2-7,TRBV28,NA,NA,TGTGCCAGCAGTTTGCAAGGACAGCTCTACGAGCAGTACTTC,CASSLQGQLYEQYF
TRBJ2-3,TRBV23-1,NA,NA,TGCGCCAGCAGTCACCGGGACACGGGGTTGAGAGATACGCAGTATTTT,CASSHRDTGLRDTQYF
TRBJ1-5,TRBV12-3/TRBV12-4,NA,NA,TGTGCCAGCAGTTTATGGGGGGATCAGCCCCAGCATTTT,CASSLWGDQPQHF
TRBJ2-7,TRBV10-3,TRBD1,NA,TGTGCCATCGCTAGGGACAGGGGGCCCTACGAGCAGTACTTC,CAIARDRGPYEQYF
TRBJ1-5,TRBV2,TRBD1,few,TGTGCCAGCACAGCGGACAGGGGGTTCAATCAGCCCCAGCATTTT,CASTADRGFNQPQHF